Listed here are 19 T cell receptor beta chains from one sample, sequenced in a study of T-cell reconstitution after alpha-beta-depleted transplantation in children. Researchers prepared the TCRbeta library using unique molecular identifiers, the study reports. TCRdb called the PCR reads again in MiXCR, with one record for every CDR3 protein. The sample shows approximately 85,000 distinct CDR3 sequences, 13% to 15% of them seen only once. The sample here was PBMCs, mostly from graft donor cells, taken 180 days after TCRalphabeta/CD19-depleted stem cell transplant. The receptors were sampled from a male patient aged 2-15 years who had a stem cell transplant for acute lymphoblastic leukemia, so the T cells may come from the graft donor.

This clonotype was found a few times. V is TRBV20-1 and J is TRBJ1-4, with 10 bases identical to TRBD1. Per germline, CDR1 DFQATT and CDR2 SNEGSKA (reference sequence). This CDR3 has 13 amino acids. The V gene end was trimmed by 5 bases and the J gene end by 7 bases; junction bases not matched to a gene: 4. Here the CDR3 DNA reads TGCAGTGCTCGACAGGGGGCACCTGAAAAACTGTTTTTT. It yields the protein CSARQGAPEKLFF.

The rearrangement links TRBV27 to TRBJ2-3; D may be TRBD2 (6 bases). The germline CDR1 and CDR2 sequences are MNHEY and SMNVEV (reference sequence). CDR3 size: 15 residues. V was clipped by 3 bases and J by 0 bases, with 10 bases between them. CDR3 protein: CASSFGGRSTDTQYF. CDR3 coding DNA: TGTGCCAGCAGTTTCGGGGGTAGAAGCACAGATACGCAGTATTTT.

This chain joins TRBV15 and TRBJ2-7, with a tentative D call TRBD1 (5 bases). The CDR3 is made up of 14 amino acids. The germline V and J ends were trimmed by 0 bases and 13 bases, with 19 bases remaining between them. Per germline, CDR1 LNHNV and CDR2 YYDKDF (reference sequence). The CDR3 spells CATSRDLGDSIYYF. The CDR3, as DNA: TGTGCCACCAGCAGAGATCTAGGAGACAGCATTTATTACTTC.

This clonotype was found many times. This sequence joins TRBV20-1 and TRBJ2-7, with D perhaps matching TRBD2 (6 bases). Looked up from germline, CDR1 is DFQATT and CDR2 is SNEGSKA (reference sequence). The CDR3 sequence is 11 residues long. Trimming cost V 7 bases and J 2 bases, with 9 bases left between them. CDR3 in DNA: TGCAGTGTCAGACTAGCCTACGAGCAGTACTTC. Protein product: CSVRLAYEQYF.

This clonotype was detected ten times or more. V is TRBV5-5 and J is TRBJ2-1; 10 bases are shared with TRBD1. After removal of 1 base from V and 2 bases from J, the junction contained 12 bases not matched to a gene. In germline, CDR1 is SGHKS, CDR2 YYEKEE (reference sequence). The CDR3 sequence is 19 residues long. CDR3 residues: CASSLKWGDRGHAYNEQFF. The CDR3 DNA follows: TGTGCCAGCAGCTTGAAGTGGGGGGACAGGGGCCATGCCTACAATGAGCAGTTCTTC.

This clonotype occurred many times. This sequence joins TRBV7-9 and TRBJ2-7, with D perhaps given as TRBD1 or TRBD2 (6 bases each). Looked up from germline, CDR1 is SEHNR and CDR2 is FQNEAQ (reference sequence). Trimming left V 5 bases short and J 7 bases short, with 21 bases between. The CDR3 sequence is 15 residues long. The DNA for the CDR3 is TGTGCCAGCAGCCCCAGGGACACCCGACTAGGAGAGCAGTACTTC. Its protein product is CASSPRDTRLGEQYF.

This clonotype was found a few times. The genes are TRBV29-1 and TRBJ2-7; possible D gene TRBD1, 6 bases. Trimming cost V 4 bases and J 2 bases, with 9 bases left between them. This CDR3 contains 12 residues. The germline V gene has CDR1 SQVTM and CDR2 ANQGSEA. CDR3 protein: CSVVAGAYEQYF. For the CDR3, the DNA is TGCAGCGTTGTTGCAGGGGCCTACGAGCAGTACTTC.

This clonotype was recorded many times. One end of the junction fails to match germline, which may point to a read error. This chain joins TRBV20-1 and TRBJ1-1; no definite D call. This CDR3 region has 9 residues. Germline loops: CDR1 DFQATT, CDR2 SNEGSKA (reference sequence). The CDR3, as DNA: TGCAGTGCTAGACCCCTGAAAGTCTTT. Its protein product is CSARPLKVF.

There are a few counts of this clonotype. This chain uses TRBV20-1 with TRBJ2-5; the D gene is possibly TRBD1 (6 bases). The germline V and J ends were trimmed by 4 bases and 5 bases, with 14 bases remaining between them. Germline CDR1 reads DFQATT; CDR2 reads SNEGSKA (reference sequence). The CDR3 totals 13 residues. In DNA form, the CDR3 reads TGCAGTGCTAATGACAGGAACTTCGAGACCCAGTACTTC. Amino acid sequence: CSANDRNFETQYF.

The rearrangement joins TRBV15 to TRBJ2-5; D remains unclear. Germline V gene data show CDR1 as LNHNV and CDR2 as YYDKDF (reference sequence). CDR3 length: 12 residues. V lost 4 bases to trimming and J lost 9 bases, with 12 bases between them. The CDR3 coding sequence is TGTGCCACCAGCAACGGACGGAGCGCCCAGTACTTC. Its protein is CATSNGRSAQYF.

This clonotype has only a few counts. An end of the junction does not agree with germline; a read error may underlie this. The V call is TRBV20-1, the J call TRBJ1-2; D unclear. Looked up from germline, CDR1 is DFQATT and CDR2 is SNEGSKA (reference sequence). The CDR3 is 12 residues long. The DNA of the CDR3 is TGCAGATTAGGGTTTTCTAACTATGGCGACACCTTC. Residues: CRLGFSNYGDTF.

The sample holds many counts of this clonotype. CDR3 sequence reads: CASSARLNEQFF. Written as DNA, the CDR3 is TGTGCCAGCTCGGCGAGGCTTAATGAGCAGTTCTTC. This sequence joins TRBV7-9 and TRBJ2-1; no clear D gene. The V gene lost 8 bases and the J gene lost 7 bases, with 12 bases spanning the gap. Germline values: CDR1 SEHNR, CDR2 FQNEAQ (reference sequence). The length of the CDR3 is 12 residues. Complete variable domain (other parts from reference TRBV7-9 and TRBJ2-1): DTGVSQNPRHKITKRGQNVTFRCDPISEHNRLYWYRQTLGQGPEFLTYFQNEAQLEKSRLLSDRFSAERPKGSFSTLEIQRTEQGDSAMYLCASSARLNEQFFGPGTRLTVL.

The CDR3, as DNA: TGCAGTGTTGGCAGGGGGGTAATTCAGCCCCAGCATTTT. Translation: CSVGRGVIQPQHF. The chain links TRBV20-1 to TRBJ1-5; 7 bases fit TRBD1. The V segment lost 7 bases and the J segment 6 bases; nucleotides outside the gene matches: 9. This CDR3 contains 13 residues. Germline V lookup: CDR1 DFQATT, CDR2 SNEGSKA (reference sequence).

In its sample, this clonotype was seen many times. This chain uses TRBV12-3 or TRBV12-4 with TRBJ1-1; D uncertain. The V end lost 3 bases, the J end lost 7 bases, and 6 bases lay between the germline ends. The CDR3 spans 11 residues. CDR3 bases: TGTGCCAGCAGTTTGAGGAATGAAGCTTTCTTT. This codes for CASSLRNEAFF.

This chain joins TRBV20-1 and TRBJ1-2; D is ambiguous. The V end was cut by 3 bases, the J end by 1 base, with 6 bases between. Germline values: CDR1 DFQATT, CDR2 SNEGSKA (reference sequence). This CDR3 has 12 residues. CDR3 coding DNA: TGCAGTGCTAGTCGGGTTAACTATGGCTACACCTTC. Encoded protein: CSASRVNYGYTF.

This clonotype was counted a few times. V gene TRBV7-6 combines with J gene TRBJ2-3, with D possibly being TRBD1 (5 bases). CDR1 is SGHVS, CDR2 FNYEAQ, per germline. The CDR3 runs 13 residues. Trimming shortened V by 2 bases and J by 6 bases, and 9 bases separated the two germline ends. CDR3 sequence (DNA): TGTGCCAGCAGCTTACAGGGCCGGGATACGCAGTATTTT. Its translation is CASSLQGRDTQYF.

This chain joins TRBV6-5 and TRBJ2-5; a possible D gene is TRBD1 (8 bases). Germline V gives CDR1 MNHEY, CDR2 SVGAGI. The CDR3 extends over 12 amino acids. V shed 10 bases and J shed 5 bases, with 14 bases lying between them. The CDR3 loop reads CAKQQGGETQYF. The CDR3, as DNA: TGTGCCAAGCAACAGGGGGGGGAGACCCAGTACTTC.

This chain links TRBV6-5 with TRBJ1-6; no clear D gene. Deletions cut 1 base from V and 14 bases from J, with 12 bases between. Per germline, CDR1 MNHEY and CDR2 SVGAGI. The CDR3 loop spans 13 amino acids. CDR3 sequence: CASSYFDGETLHF. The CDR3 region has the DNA TGTGCCAGCAGTTACTTCGACGGGGAAACCCTCCACTTT.

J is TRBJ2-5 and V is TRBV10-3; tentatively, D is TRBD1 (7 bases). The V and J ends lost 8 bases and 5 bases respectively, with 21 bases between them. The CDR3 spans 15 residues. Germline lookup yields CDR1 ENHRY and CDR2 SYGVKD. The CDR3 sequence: CAIGAGQRRWETQYF. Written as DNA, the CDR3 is TGTGCCATCGGCGCGGGACAGAGGAGGTGGGAGACCCAGTACTTC.